This entry describes one T cell receptor (beta chain). Its antigen is not identified. The record originates from a study of T-cell memory formation after mild COVID-19. For the study at large: Clustering of TCRs was largely donor specific. Findings and caveats of the study: Among contracting clones, CD4+ were mainly CM/EM and CD8+ enriched in EMRA. Pre-infection memory already had some responding clones, implying cross-reactive memory joined.

The CDR3 runs 14 residues. V dropped 3 bases and J dropped 0 bases, with 10 bases sitting between them. Germline V lookup: CDR1 SGHNT, CDR2 YYREEE (reference sequence). TCR alpha and TCR beta cDNA libraries carrying sample barcodes and UMIs came from 5'RACE with constant-segment primers. One entry per CDR3 protein results from TCRdb running MiXCR on the 5' RACE reads. This repertoire shows about 100,000 distinct CDR3 sequences, around 10% found once; its top ten account for approximately 40%. The specimen sequenced was PBMCs or a T cell subset sorted from them (not recorded which). The V gene is TRBV5-4, the J gene TRBJ2-7; D gene ambiguous. The sequence came from a man in his late teens or twenties who had mild COVID-19 (a few samples of this study predate the infection). Cell type and time point are not known. In nucleotides, the CDR3 is TGTGCCAGCAGCTCATCCACGACCTCCTACGAGCAGTACTTC. As protein: CASSSSTTSYEQYF.